A selection of T cell receptor beta chains follows, all from one sample in a study of blood T cell repertoires in COVID-19. Clones were sequenced by immunoSEQ multiplex PCR, and TCRdb holds only the in-frame ones, with some missing. Seen here are over 100,000 clones, around 85% observed once, and the top ten hold 3.3%. The sample comprised peripheral blood. The receptors originated from a woman aged 80 or older with active or convalescent COVID-19. The CDR3 runs from the conserved cysteine through the conserved F or W. The D gene is left open where the match is weak. Expanded clones are given a class, and other clones once, few, many or no size at all.

>TRBJ2-4|TRBD1|TRBV7-2|.
CASSFRGRKNIQYF
TGTGCCAGCAGCTTCAGGGGGCGCAAAAACATTCAGTACTTC
>TRBJ1-1|TRBD1|TRBV5-8|.
CASGDRERPEAFF
TGTGCCAGCGGAGACAGGGAGAGACCTGAAGCTTTCTTT
>TRBJ1-2|TRBD1|TRBV6-5|.
CASSYSSTGGGYTF
TGTGCCAGCAGTTACTCGTCCACAGGGGGAGGCTACACCTTC
>TRBJ1-2|.|TRBV7-3|.
CASSLGRERYGYTF
TGTGCCAGCAGCTTAGGGCGGGAGCGCTATGGCTACACCTTC
>TRBJ2-5|TRBD2|TRBV6-1|.
CASSEATSGGQETQYF
TGTGCCAGCAGTGAAGCCACCAGCGGGGGGCAAGAGACCCAGTACTTC
>TRBJ2-1|TRBD1|TRBV7-3|.
CASSYRDQGEHEQFF
TGTGCCAGCAGCTACCGGGACCAGGGGGAGCATGAGCAGTTCTTC
>TRBJ2-2|.|TRBV11-3|.
CASSPGQIRNTGELFF
TGTGCCAGCAGCCCAGGACAGATAAGAAACACCGGGGAGCTGTTTTTT
>TRBJ1-2|TRBD1|TRBV19|.
CASSTTGGSGYTF
TGTGCCAGTAGTACGACAGGGGGATCTGGCTACACCTTC
>TRBJ1-4|.|TRBV28|.
CASSPGEAEKRLKLFF
TGTGCCAGCAGCCCCGGAGAGGCGGAAAAACGGTTGAAACTGTTTTTT
>TRBJ1-5|.|TRBV9|few
CASSRQANQPQHF
TGTGCCAGCAGTCGACAAGCCAATCAGCCCCAGCATTTT